A single sample is the source of the 32 T cell receptor beta chains below, sequenced in a study of blood T cells in healthy people across ages. For the second PCR, which ran for 7 to 11 cycles, a sample-barcoded 5' primer and a J-beta primer mix were used. TCRdb re-called the 5' RACE reads through MiXCR, storing one row per CDR3 protein. The sample lists 550,000 to 600,000 distinct CDR3 sequences, around 48% occurring once. The sample was blood. Receptors were obtained from a man older than 75 in good health.

CDR3 amino acids: CASSVAGDEQFF. The CDR3 region has the DNA TGTGCCAGCAGCGTAGCCGGCGATGAGCAGTTCTTC. The rearrangement joins TRBV9 to TRBJ2-1; D unclear. V was cut by 0 bases and J by 8 bases, with 6 bases left in between. Germline lookup yields CDR1 SGDLS and CDR2 YYNGEE. The CDR3 consists of 12 residues.

The J gene is TRBJ2-5, the V gene TRBV20-1; 14 bases align to TRBD2. Germline lookup yields CDR1 DFQATT and CDR2 SNEGSKA (reference sequence). The CDR3 spans 16 residues. The junction had 6 bases not matched to a gene; V was cut back by 2 bases and J by 4 bases. The CDR3 DNA sequence: TGCAGTGCTAGAATGGGACTAGCGGGAGCGCGAGAGACCCAGTACTTC. Residues: CSARMGLAGARETQYF.

V usage is TRBV9 and J usage is TRBJ1-2; D perhaps matches TRBD1 (6 bases). This CDR3 spans 14 amino acids. V shed 4 bases and J shed 3 bases, with 13 bases lying between them. In germline, CDR1 is SGDLS, CDR2 YYNGEE. In DNA, the CDR3 is TGTGCCAGCAGCAAGACAGGCAACGACTATGGCTACACCTTC. Protein: CASSKTGNDYGYTF. Full variable domain (rest looked up from reference TRBV9 and TRBJ1-2): DSGVTQTPKHLITATGQRVTLRCSPRSGDLSVYWYQQSLDQGLQFLIQYYNGEERAKGNILERFSAQQFPDLHSELNLSSLELGDSALYFCASSKTGNDYGYTFGSGTRLTVV.

This clonotype has only a few counts. J is TRBJ2-3 and V is TRBV7-2, with no clear D. The germline V gene has CDR1 SGHTA and CDR2 FQGNSA. V gave up 1 base and J gave up 4 bases, with 15 bases separating them. The CDR3 totals 16 residues. In DNA, the CDR3 is TGTGCCAGCAGCTTAGATATGTTCTCTGGGGCAGATACGCAGTATTTT. As protein: CASSLDMFSGADTQYF.

This chain connects TRBV7-9 to TRBJ2-4; 9 bases line up with TRBD1. This CDR3 has 14 residues. After removal of 3 bases from V and 6 bases from J, the junction contained 3 bases not matched to a gene. Germline lookup yields CDR1 SEHNR and CDR2 FQNEAQ (reference sequence). CDR3 sequence (DNA): TGTGCCAGCAGCTTTTCGACAGGGGGAAACATTCAGTACTTC. This encodes CASSFSTGGNIQYF. The full variable domain, with the rest looked up from reference TRBV7-9 and TRBJ2-4, is DTGVSQNPRHKITKRGQNVTFRCDPISEHNRLYWYRQTLGQGPEFLTYFQNEAQLEKSRLLSDRFSAERPKGSFSTLEIQRTEQGDSAMYLCASSFSTGGNIQYFGAGTRLSVL.

This clonotype was recorded only once. The CDR3 DNA reads TGTGCCAGCAGCTTGGCCGGGGTAGCGGGAGTCAATGAGCAGTTCTTC. It is translated as CASSLAGVAGVNEQFF. The V gene is TRBV5-4, the J gene TRBJ2-1; 9 bases map to TRBD2. Germline assignment: CDR1 SGHNT and CDR2 YYREEE (reference sequence). J was trimmed by 6 bases and V by 0 bases; bases with no gene match: 7. The CDR3 is 16 amino acids.

The chain combines TRBV7-2 with TRBJ2-1; 7 positions match TRBD2. The CDR3 extends over 14 amino acids. Losses at the gene ends were 4 bases for V and 7 bases for J; bases not matched to a gene: 7. Germline assignment: CDR1 SGHTA and CDR2 FQGNSA. The CDR3 region is CASSSGGSLNEQFF. The CDR3 coding sequence is TGTGCCAGCAGCTCCGGGGGGAGCCTAAATGAGCAGTTCTTC.

About this clonotype: Its ends do not fully match the called genes, so a read error is possible. The chain employs TRBV7-9 and TRBJ2-1; D remains ambiguous. This CDR3 comprises 16 residues. The germline V gene has CDR1 SEHNR and CDR2 FQNEAQ (reference sequence). The CDR3 nucleotides are TGTGCCAGCAGCTTAGTTACCGGAAGCTCCTACAAGGAGCAGTTCTTC. Translated, it gives CASSLVTGSSYKEQFF.

This clonotype was counted between two and nine times. The CDR3 here is CASSPAQRGHEQYF. The CDR3 DNA follows: TGTGCCAGCAGCCCTGCCCAGCGGGGACACGAGCAGTACTTC. This chain joins TRBV21-1 and TRBJ2-7; the table's TRBD2 call for D was not verified on the DNA. TRBV21-1 is an annotated pseudogene. The CDR3 is made up of 14 amino acids.

The chain links TRBV4-3 to TRBJ2-7; D uncertain. The closer fit of TRBJ2-5 to the DNA end suggests the J call may be wrong. CDR3 length: 13 residues. The germline CDR1 and CDR2 sequences are LGHNA and YSLEER. CDR3 region: CASSQDAKETQYF. The CDR3 DNA is TGCGCCAGCAGCCAAGATGCGAAAGAGACCCAGTACTTC.

This clonotype appeared many times. CDR3: CASIRGEGTEAFF. The CDR3 DNA reads as TGTGCCAGCATCAGGGGTGAAGGCACTGAAGCTTTCTTT. The chain has TRBV12-3 or TRBV12-4 and TRBJ1-1; D is possibly TRBD1 (6 bases). This CDR3 contains 13 residues. Trimming took off 7 bases at V and 4 bases at J, with 13 bases between the two ends.

This clonotype was picked up a small number of times. The CDR3: CASSVGSEQFF. For the CDR3, the DNA is TGTGCCAGCAGTGTGGGAAGTGAGCAGTTCTTC. The chain uses TRBV2 and TRBJ2-1; D unclear. The CDR3 has 11 residues. CDR1 and CDR2 from the germline V gene are SNHLY and FYNNEI. V was shortened by 4 bases and J by 9 bases, with 7 bases between the two germline ends.

This clonotype has just a few counts. The CDR3 nucleotides read TGCAGTGCACCGACAGGGTTTCGGGAGCAGTTCTTC. Translating it yields CSAPTGFREQFF. The chain joins TRBV20-1 to TRBJ2-1; 7 bases align to TRBD1. V lost 6 bases and J lost 10; bases outside the gene matches: 9. Germline values: CDR1 DFQATT, CDR2 SNEGSKA (reference sequence). This CDR3 has 12 amino acids.

V is TRBV7-6 and J is TRBJ1-1, with D hard to call. The CDR3 sequence is 13 residues long. Germline V lookup: CDR1 SGHVS, CDR2 FNYEAQ. Between the trimmed V and J ends, which lost 8 bases and 10 bases, there was a span of 20 bases. CDR3 DNA sequence: TGTGCCAGCCGGGGAGTCACAAATAAACGAGCTTTCTTT. It is translated as CASRGVTNKRAFF.

Many counts were recorded for this clonotype. The chain combines TRBV4-3 with TRBJ2-1, with TRBD2 as a possible D gene (6 bases). The germline gives CDR1 LGHNA, CDR2 YSLEER. V gave up 0 bases and J gave up 2 bases, with 20 bases separating them. The CDR3 length is 19 residues. CDR3 region: CASSQEGGRVLAPYNEQFF. The CDR3 DNA is TGCGCCAGCAGCCAAGAAGGAGGAAGGGTTCTAGCGCCCTACAATGAGCAGTTCTTC.

Regarding this clonotype: This clone may be a read error of a much larger clone one base away. The chain is built from TRBV6-6 and TRBJ2-7; D is possibly TRBD2 (5 bases). The CDR3 loop spans 15 amino acids. Per the germline V gene, CDR1 is MNHNY and CDR2 is SVGAGI (reference sequence). Trimming removed 7 bases from V and 7 bases from J, with 23 bases in between. CDR3 in amino acids: CASTASGVSYNEQYF. The CDR3 DNA follows: TGTGCCAGCACCGCAAGCGGCGTCTCCTACAATGAGCAGTACTTC.

This clonotype is a singleton in its sample. V is TRBV2 and J is TRBJ2-3; no reliable D call. The CDR3 totals 13 residues. V lost 7 bases, J lost 0 bases, and 8 bases lay in between. CDR1 is SNHLY and CDR2 is FYNNEI in the germline V gene. CDR3 in DNA: TGTGCCAGCAATCGACTCAGCACAGATACGCAGTATTTT. It yields the protein CASNRLSTDTQYF.

This clonotype was recorded a few times. The rearrangement links TRBV5-1 to TRBJ1-1; no clear D. Germline loops: CDR1 SGHRS, CDR2 YFSETQ. Trimming removed 0 bases from V and 7 bases from J, with 10 bases in between. CDR3 length equals 13 residues. The CDR3 protein is CASSLAVVGEAFF. The CDR3 region has the DNA TGCGCCAGCAGCTTGGCCGTTGTAGGTGAAGCTTTCTTT.

This clonotype appeared a few times. V gene TRBV11-2 combines with J gene TRBJ2-6, with D unresolved. In germline, CDR1 is SGHAT, CDR2 FQNNGV. This CDR3 region has 16 residues. V dropped 5 bases and J dropped 0 bases, with 11 bases sitting between them. For the CDR3, the DNA is TGTGCCAGCAGCCGGCGGCTGCCCTCTGGGGCCAACGTCCTGACTTTC. It translates to CASSRRLPSGANVLTF.

The chain employs TRBV5-1 and TRBJ2-3; 7 nucleotides match TRBD2. Germline values: CDR1 SGHRS, CDR2 YFSETQ. This CDR3 has 14 amino acids. With 7 bases clipped from V and 0 bases from J, the junction kept 5 bases outside the gene matches. CDR3 region: CASASGTSTDTQYF. CDR3 in DNA: TGCGCCAGCGCTAGCGGAACTAGCACAGATACGCAGTATTTT.

The chain uses TRBV20-1 and TRBJ2-5, with 10 bases aligning to TRBD1. CDR1 and CDR2 (germline): DFQATT, SNEGSKA (reference sequence). V dropped 4 bases and J dropped 0; count of bases not matched to a gene: 5. The CDR3 extends over 15 amino acids. The CDR3 here is CSATPDRGYQETQYF. In DNA, the CDR3 is TGCAGTGCTACTCCGGACAGGGGGTACCAAGAGACCCAGTACTTC.

This sequence joins TRBV7-2 and TRBJ2-1; D possibly corresponds to TRBD2 (5 bases). CDR3 length: 14 amino acids. V lost 4 bases and J lost 10, with 17 bases in between. The germline CDR1 and CDR2 sequences are SGHTA and FQGNSA. CDR3 residues: CASSSENGILEQFF. The CDR3 DNA reads as TGTGCCAGCAGCTCGGAGAACGGGATCCTGGAGCAGTTCTTC.

The J gene is TRBJ2-1, the V gene TRBV6-5; 11 positions match TRBD2. From germline, CDR1 is MNHEY and CDR2 SVGAGI. The CDR3 covers 18 residues. Trimming at V came to 0 bases and at J to 4 bases, leaving 8 bases not matched to a gene. The DNA of the CDR3 is TGTGCCAGCAGTTACTCGTCCCCTAGCGGGGGGATTTACAATGAGCAGTTCTTC. It specifies CASSYSSPSGGIYNEQFF.

This clonotype was seen a few times. The genes are TRBV7-9 and TRBJ2-7, with no clear D. V was cut by 2 bases and J by 6 bases, with 11 bases left in between. The CDR3 is 13 residues long. Germline CDR1 is SEHNR and CDR2 is FQNEAQ (reference sequence). This chain's CDR3 is CASSLSSPREQYF. The CDR3 nucleotides are TGTGCCAGCAGCTTAAGCAGTCCCCGCGAGCAGTACTTC.

This clonotype was detected only a few times. The chain recombines TRBV29-1 with TRBJ1-2, with 10 positions matching TRBD1. Germline CDR1 reads SQVTM; CDR2 reads ANQGSEA. V lost 7 bases, J lost 8 bases, and 4 bases stayed unmatched. There are 11 residues in the CDR3. DNA for the CDR3: TGCAGCGCCGCGACAGGGGGCGGCTACACCTTC. It yields the protein CSAATGGGYTF. The entire variable domain, with the rest obtained from reference TRBV29-1 and TRBJ1-2, is as follows: SAVISQKPSRDICQRGTSLTIQCQVDSQVTMMFWYRQQPGQSLTLIATANQGSEATYESGFVIDKFPISRPNLTFSTLTVSNMSPEDSSIYLCSAATGGGYTFGSGTRLTVV.

The V and J genes are TRBV24-1 and TRBJ2-3; D possibly corresponds to TRBD1 (6 bases). This CDR3 has 13 amino acids. Trimming cost V 7 bases and J 1 base, with 8 bases left between them. CDR1 is KGHDR and CDR2 is SFDVKD in the germline V gene. The CDR3 nucleotides read TGTGCCACCAGAAGGACAGGCACAGATACGCAGTATTTT. Its protein product is CATRRTGTDTQYF.

J is TRBJ1-2 and V is TRBV3-1; D not resolved. Germline V CDR1 and CDR2: LGHDT, YNNKEL (reference sequence). V was shortened by 0 bases and J by 8 bases, with 16 bases between the two germline ends. The CDR3 has 15 residues. CDR3 residues: CASSQDLGSSMGYTF. For the CDR3, the DNA is TGTGCCAGCAGCCAAGATTTGGGCTCTTCTATGGGCTACACCTTC.

This clonotype was recorded a few times. The V gene is TRBV20-1, the J gene TRBJ2-5; perhaps TRBD2 as D (7 bases). The CDR3 is 14 amino acids. The V gene lost 3 bases and the J gene lost 1 base, with 12 bases spanning the gap. Germline-derived CDR1 and CDR2 are DFQATT and SNEGSKA (reference sequence). The CDR3: CSARSGGAQETQYF. The CDR3 DNA is TGCAGTGCTAGGTCTGGGGGGGCCCAAGAGACCCAGTACTTC.

The chain uses TRBV12-3 or TRBV12-4 and TRBJ2-2, with unresolved D. The CDR3 runs to 13 residues. Trimming left V 2 bases short and J 7 bases short, with 8 bases between. The CDR3 DNA sequence: TGTGCCAGCAGTTTACGGGTTAGCGGGGAGCTGTTTTTT. Protein: CASSLRVSGELFF.

This clonotype occurred a few times. The V gene is TRBV18, the J gene TRBJ2-1, with TRBD1 identical over 7 bases. CDR1 and CDR2 from the germline V gene are KGHSH and LQKENI. Trimming took 2 bases from V and 7 from J; bases not matched to a gene: 2. This CDR3 is built from 13 residues. DNA of the CDR3: TGTGCCAGCTCACCAGGGACAGTGAATGAGCAGTTCTTC. The encoded protein is CASSPGTVNEQFF.

There are a few counts of this clonotype. V and J are TRBV27 and TRBJ2-3; D unresolved. CDR1 and CDR2 (germline): MNHEY, SMNVEV (reference sequence). Between the trimmed V and J ends, which lost 6 bases and 2 bases, there was a span of 6 bases. The CDR3 has 12 residues. This CDR3 is CASSKNTDTQYF. The CDR3 DNA reads TGTGCCAGCAGCAAAAACACAGATACGCAGTATTTT.

The chain uses TRBV29-1 and TRBJ1-2; 10 bases map to TRBD1. The CDR3 loop spans 13 amino acids. From germline, CDR1 is SQVTM and CDR2 ANQGSEA. The J segment lost 6 bases and the V segment lost 5 bases, leaving 6 bases of the junction unmatched. CDR3 in DNA: TGCAGCGTTCAGGGACAGGGGATTGATGGCTACACCTTC. It translates to CSVQGQGIDGYTF.